What follows are 4 T cell receptor beta chains derived from one specimen sequenced in a study of blood T cell repertoires in COVID-19. Libraries were prepared by immunoSEQ multiplex PCR; TCRdb keeps only in-frame clonotypes and omits some of them. The data hold 150,000 to 200,000 clones, with about 83% observed a single time. The sequencing sample was made of peripheral blood. These receptors came from a man between 60 and 75 years old with acute or convalescent COVID-19.

J is TRBJ2-7 and V is TRBV9, with 7 nucleotides matching TRBD1. This CDR3 comprises 14 residues. The trim removed 3 bases at V and 6 bases at J, leaving 9 bases unmatched. In germline, CDR1 is SGDLS, CDR2 YYNGEE. The CDR3 DNA reads TGTGCCAGCAGCGCTGACAGGGTCGGTACCGAGCAGTACTTC. Its protein is CASSADRVGTEQYF.

This sequence joins TRBV3-1 (or the pseudogene TRBV3-2) and TRBJ2-1, with TRBD2 matching 12 bases. V was clipped by 4 bases and J by 5 bases; unmatched bases: 3. Germline loops: CDR1 LGHDT, CDR2 YNNKEL (reference sequence). The CDR3 extends over 15 amino acids. In DNA form, the CDR3 reads TGTGCCAGCAGCCCGACTAGCGGGGGACACAATGAGCAGTTCTTC. Translating gives CASSPTSGGHNEQFF.

This chain connects TRBV7-7 to TRBJ2-1; the D gene is possibly TRBD2 (7 bases). V was trimmed by 1 base and J by 7 bases, leaving 11 bases between them. Germline values: CDR1 SSHAT, CDR2 FNYEAQ (reference sequence). CDR3 length equals 14 residues. This CDR3 reads CASSLGEGGNEQFF. The CDR3 bases are TGTGCCAGCAGCTTAGGGGAGGGGGGGAATGAGCAGTTCTTC.

This rearrangement joins TRBV20-1 to TRBJ2-2; perhaps TRBD1 as D (5 bases). Deletions cut 3 bases from V and 6 bases from J, with 14 bases between. In germline, CDR1 is DFQATT, CDR2 SNEGSKA (reference sequence). This CDR3 contains 14 residues. CDR3 bases: TGCAGTGCTAGTAAAACAGGCCAACCCGGGGAGCTGTTTTTT. Residues: CSASKTGQPGELFF.